This TCR beta chain emerged from a study of technical replicates of blood from a few donors. This CDR3 spans 14 amino acids. Germline V gene data show CDR1 as SGHRS and CDR2 as YFSETQ. The V gene lost 0 bases and the J gene lost 3 bases, with 9 bases spanning the gap. Sequencing used immunoSEQ multiplex PCR; TCRdb keeps in-frame clones, though not all of them. Here the sample spans 70,000 to 95,000 clones, roughly 94% being singletons. This chain links TRBV5-1 with TRBJ1-2; D remains ambiguous. The specimen sequenced was T cells isolated from PBMCs. The origin of this receptor is a human donor in good health. The CDR3 region has the DNA TGCGCCAGCAGCTTGGATGGCAGCGACTATGGCTACACCTTC. Its translation: CASSLDGSDYGYTF.